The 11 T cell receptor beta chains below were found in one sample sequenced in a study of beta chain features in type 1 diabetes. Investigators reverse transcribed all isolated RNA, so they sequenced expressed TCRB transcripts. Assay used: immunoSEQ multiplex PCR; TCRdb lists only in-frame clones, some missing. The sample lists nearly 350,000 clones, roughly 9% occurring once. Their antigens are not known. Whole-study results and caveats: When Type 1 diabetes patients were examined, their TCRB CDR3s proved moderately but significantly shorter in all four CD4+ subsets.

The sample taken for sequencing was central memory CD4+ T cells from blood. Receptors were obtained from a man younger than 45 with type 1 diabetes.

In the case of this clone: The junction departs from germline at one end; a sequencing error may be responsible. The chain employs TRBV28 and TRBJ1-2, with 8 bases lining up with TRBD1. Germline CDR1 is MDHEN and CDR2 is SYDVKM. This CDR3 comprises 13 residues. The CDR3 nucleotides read TGTGCCAACAGTCCCGGACAGGGCTATGGCTACACCTTC. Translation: CANSPGQGYGYTF.

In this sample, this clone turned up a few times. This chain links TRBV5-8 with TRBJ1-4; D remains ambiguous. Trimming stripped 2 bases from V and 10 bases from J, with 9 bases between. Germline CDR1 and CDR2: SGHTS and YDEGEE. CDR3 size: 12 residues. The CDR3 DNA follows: TGTGCCAGCAGCTTCAGGTCGGGAAAACTGTTTTTT. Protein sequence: CASSFRSGKLFF.

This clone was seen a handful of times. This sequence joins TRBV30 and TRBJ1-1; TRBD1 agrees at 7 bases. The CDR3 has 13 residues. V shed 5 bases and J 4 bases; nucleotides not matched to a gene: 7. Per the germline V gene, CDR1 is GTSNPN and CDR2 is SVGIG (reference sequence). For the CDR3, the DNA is TGTGCCTGGGCGAATAGGGGGCGCACTGAAGCTTTCTTT. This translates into CAWANRGRTEAFF.

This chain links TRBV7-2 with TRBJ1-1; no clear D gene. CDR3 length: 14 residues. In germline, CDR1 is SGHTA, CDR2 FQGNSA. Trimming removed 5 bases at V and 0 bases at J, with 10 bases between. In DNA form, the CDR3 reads TGTGCCAGCAGCCCTTCCAGAGTGAACACTGAAGCTTTCTTT. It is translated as CASSPSRVNTEAFF.

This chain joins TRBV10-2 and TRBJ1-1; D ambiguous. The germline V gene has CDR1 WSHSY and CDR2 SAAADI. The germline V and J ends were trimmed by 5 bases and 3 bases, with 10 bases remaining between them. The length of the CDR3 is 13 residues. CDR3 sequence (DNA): TGCGCCAGCAGTCAGGTTCGTCACACTGAAGCTTTCTTT. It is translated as CASSQVRHTEAFF.

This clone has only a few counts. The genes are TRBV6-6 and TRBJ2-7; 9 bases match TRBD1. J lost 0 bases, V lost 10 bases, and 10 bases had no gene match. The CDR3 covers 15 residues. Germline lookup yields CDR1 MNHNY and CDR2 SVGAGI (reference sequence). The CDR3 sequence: CATTWGDRVSYEQYF. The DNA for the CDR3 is TGTGCCACCACTTGGGGGGACAGGGTCTCCTACGAGCAGTACTTC.

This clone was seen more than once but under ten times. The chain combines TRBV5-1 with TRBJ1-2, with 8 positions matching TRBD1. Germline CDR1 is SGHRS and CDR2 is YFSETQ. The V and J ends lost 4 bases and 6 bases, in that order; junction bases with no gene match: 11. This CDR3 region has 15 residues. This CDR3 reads CASSPRQGRHDGYTF. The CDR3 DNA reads TGCGCCAGCAGCCCAAGACAGGGGCGGCACGATGGCTACACCTTC.

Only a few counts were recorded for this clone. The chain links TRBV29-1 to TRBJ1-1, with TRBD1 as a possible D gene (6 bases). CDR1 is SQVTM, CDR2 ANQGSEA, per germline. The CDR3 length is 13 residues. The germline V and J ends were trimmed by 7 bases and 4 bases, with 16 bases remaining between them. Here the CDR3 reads CSAVRGSGTEAFF. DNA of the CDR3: TGCAGCGCCGTAAGGGGGAGTGGCACTGAAGCTTTCTTT.

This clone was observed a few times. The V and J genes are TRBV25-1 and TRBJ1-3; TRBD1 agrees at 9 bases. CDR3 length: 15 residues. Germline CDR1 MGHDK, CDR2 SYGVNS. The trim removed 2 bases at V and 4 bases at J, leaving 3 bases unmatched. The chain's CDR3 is CASSEDRGIGNTIYF. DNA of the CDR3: TGTGCCAGCAGTGAAGACAGGGGGATCGGAAACACCATATATTTT.

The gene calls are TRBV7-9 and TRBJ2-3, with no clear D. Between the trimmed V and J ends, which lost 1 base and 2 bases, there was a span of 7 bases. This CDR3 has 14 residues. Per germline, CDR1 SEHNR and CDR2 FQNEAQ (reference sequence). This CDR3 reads CASSLGSLTDTQYF. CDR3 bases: TGTGCCAGCAGCTTAGGGAGCCTCACAGATACGCAGTATTTT.

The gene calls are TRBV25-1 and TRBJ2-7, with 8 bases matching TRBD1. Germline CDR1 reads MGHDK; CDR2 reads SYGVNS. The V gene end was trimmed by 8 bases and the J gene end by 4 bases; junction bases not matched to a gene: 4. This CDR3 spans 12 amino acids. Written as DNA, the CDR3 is TGTGCCAGCCGGGACAGGTGGTACGAGCAGTACTTC. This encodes CASRDRWYEQYF.